These T cell receptor beta chains were read from a single sample in a study of identical twins. In TCRdb, the 5' RACE reads were re-called with MiXCR into one record per CDR3 protein. The data hold approximately 240,000 distinct CDR3 sequences, with about an eighth observed a single time. Sequences were obtained from memory (CD45RO+) T cells sorted from blood. Every receptor here comes from a young woman in good health. Each CDR3 is given without its conserved first and last residue. Some rows have no size entry. The others give once, few or many, or a class for an expanded clone.

clone_size,j_call,v_call,cdr3_aa
-,TRBJ1-2,TRBV5-1,ASSLGTASGYT
-,TRBJ1-5,TRBV14,ASSQRQGQPQH
few,TRBJ2-2,TRBV29-1,SVKGTSGRGTGELF
few,TRBJ1-1,TRBV21-1,ASSKGRERGPEAF
few,TRBJ2-5,TRBV11-3,ASSFTGVQETQY
few,TRBJ2-7,TRBV9,ASSSRPSGSGEQY
-,TRBJ2-3,TRBV29-1,SVETPGGFGDTQY
-,TRBJ2-7,TRBV11-2,ASSTVLGAEQY
-,TRBJ2-3,TRBV12-3/TRBV12-4,ASTLAGASTQY
-,TRBJ2-7,TRBV2,ASSEFAGGNEQY
-,TRBJ2-4,TRBV27,ASSLTRGLIIQY
many,TRBJ2-6,TRBV5-1,ASSLGLGISGANVLT
-,TRBJ2-1,TRBV7-7,ASSLVDRSGEQF
many,TRBJ2-1,TRBV7-2,ASSQRVIRQF
few,TRBJ2-3,TRBV5-6,ASSTPGSRQDTQY
-,TRBJ2-1,TRBV7-2,ASRSLLGRVKYNEQF
-,TRBJ2-5,TRBV7-2,ASSRAGTSGIETQY
few,TRBJ2-7,TRBV6-1,ARRPRTSGYEQY
-,TRBJ1-4,TRBV3-1,ASSQDGRTNEKLF
-,TRBJ2-1,TRBV5-5,ASSFEKYNEQF
few,TRBJ2-5,TRBV20-1,SARAGEYQETQY
-,TRBJ2-3,TRBV12-3/TRBV12-4,ASRLAGDGDTQY
-,TRBJ1-1,TRBV11-3,ASSFGSKAF
-,TRBJ2-5,TRBV30,AWTKTGTQY
-,TRBJ2-1,TRBV7-2,ASSYLSGRAFYEQF
-,TRBJ2-3,TRBV20-1,SATGTSGGDTQY
-,TRBJ1-1,TRBV27,ASSTGLNTEAF
many,TRBJ2-1,TRBV6-6,ASSDRGNEQF
-,TRBJ1-2,TRBV12-3/TRBV12-4,ASSPWDGNYGYT
-,TRBJ2-3,TRBV5-6,ASSDFRLDGADTQY
-,TRBJ2-3,TRBV9,ASSVDWGSTDTQY
-,TRBJ1-2,TRBV12-3/TRBV12-4,ASSHGVGEKGYT
few,TRBJ1-1,TRBV20-1,SQRSTGNTEAF
-,TRBJ1-1,TRBV12-3/TRBV12-4,ASRRRKLGTEAF